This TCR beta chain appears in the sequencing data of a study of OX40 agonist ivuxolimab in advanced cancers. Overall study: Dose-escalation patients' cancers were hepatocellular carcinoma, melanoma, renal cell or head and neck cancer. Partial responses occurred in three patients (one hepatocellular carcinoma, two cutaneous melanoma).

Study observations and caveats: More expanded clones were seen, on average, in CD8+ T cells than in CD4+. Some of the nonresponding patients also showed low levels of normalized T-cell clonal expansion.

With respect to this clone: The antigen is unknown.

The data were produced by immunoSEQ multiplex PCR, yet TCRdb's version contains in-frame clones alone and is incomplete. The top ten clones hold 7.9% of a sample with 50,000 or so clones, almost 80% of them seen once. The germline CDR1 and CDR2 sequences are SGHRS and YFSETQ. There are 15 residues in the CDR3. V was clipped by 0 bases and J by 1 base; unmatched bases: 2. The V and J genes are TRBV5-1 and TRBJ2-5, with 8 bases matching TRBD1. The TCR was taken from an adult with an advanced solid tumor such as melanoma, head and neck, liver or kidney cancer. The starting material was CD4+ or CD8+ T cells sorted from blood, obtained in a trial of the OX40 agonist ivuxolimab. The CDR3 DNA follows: TGCGCCAGCAGCTTGGGACAGGGGATCCAAGAGACCCAGTACTTC. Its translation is CASSLGQGIQETQYF.